The 27 T cell receptor beta chains given below trace back to one sample, sequenced in a study of vaccination and CD4 T cells after COVID-19. Sequenced with the Oncomine TCR Beta short-read assay was DNA taken from cultured CD4+ T cells. TCRdb analysed the PCR reads with MiXCR anew, one entry per CDR3 protein. The sample carries 3,500 to 4,500 distinct CDR3 sequences, 20% to 25% recorded once. This sample's treatment: approximately nine-day PBMC culture with coronavirus spike peptide pools or control peptides (ViraFEST assay). Collection of the unexposed donor's CD4+ T cells took place before the COVID-19 pandemic (2011-2018). These receptors' antigens are unknown. The sample comprised CD4+ T cells from blood, cultured in vitro. The source of these receptors is a human donor in good health.

The chain recombines TRBV5-1 with TRBJ1-2; 8 positions match TRBD1. The CDR3 runs 16 residues. Germline-derived CDR1 and CDR2 are SGHRS and YFSETQ. J was trimmed by 4 bases and V by 0 bases; bases with no gene match: 8. The CDR3 loop is CASSLGRTGLTYGYTF. CDR3 coding DNA: TGCGCCAGCAGCTTGGGCCGGACAGGGTTAACCTATGGCTACACCTTC.

By proportion, this clonotype is medium-sized (0.01 to 0.1%). The rearrangement links TRBV7-2 to TRBJ2-7, with D hard to call. CDR1 and CDR2 (germline): SGHTA, FQGNSA. The germline V and J ends were trimmed by 4 bases and 7 bases, with 14 bases remaining between them. CDR3 length: 13 residues. Here the CDR3 reads CASSSWAPSEQYF. CDR3 coding DNA: TGTGCCAGCAGCTCGTGGGCCCCCTCGGAGCAGTACTTC.

The table lists this clonotype with a few counts. This chain connects TRBV20-1 to TRBJ2-2, with D tentatively TRBD2 (6 bases). V lost 5 bases, J lost 2 bases, and 15 bases lay in between. CDR3 length: 15 amino acids. In germline, CDR1 is DFQATT, CDR2 SNEGSKA (reference sequence). CDR3 sequence: CSALVGLTNTGELFF. The DNA of the CDR3 is TGCAGTGCTTTGGTGGGACTCACTAACACCGGGGAGCTGTTTTTT.

As to this clonotype: A read error may explain this, as a much larger clone is one base away. Without the conserved terminal phenylalanine or tryptophan, this CDR3 likely stems from a read error. No DNA is shown, since the ends of the CDR3 on it are uncertain; the CDR3 is the one TCRdb lists. The chain is built from TRBV21-1 and TRBJ1-6. TRBV21-1 corresponds to a pseudogene. The CDR3 is made up of 12 amino acids, end residues included. The CDR3 region is CASSTNCSPLHY.

The chain employs TRBV5-1 and TRBJ1-1; D unclear. This CDR3 is 14 amino acids long. The ends were cut back, 4 bases at V and 2 bases at J, with 12 bases in the middle. The germline V gene encodes CDR1 SGHRS and CDR2 YFSETQ. The CDR3 DNA reads TGCGCCAGCAGCCTCTCCGGCAGCAACACTGAAGCTTTCTTT. Translating it yields CASSLSGSNTEAFF. The whole variable domain, remainder taken from reference TRBV5-1 and TRBJ1-1, is KAGVTQTPRYLIKTRGQQVTLSCSPISGHRSVSWYQQTPGQGLQFLFEYFSETQRNKGNFPGRFSGRQFSNSRSEMNVSTLELGDSALYLCASSLSGSNTEAFFGQGTRLTVV.

The V and J genes are TRBV28 and TRBJ1-1; TRBD1 matches 10 bases. The CDR3 covers 16 residues. CDR1 MDHEN and CDR2 SYDVKM come from the germline V gene. J gave up 2 bases and V 5 bases, and 8 bases lay outside the gene matches. The chain's CDR3 is CASSGRQGASNTEAFF. The CDR3 region has the DNA TGTGCCAGCAGTGGGAGACAGGGGGCGAGTAACACTGAAGCTTTCTTT.

The gene calls are TRBV19 and TRBJ1-2; no firm D call. The V end was cut by 1 base, the J end by 2 bases, with 5 bases between. This CDR3 contains 13 residues. Germline lookup yields CDR1 LNHDA and CDR2 SQIVND (reference sequence). The DNA for the CDR3 is TGTGCCAGTAGTATAGGGAGGAACTATGGCTACACCTTC. Amino acid sequence: CASSIGRNYGYTF.

This clonotype was seen a few times. The genes are TRBV7-9 and TRBJ1-1; perhaps TRBD1 as D (5 bases). Trimming took 1 base from V and 1 from J, leaving 10 bases between them. CDR3 size: 15 residues. CDR1 and CDR2 from the germline V gene are SEHNR and FQNEAQ (reference sequence). This chain's CDR3 is CASSLVRDGNTEAFF. The CDR3 DNA reads TGTGCCAGCAGCTTAGTCCGGGACGGGAACACTGAAGCTTTCTTT.

CDR3 loop: CASSYSRFLQSNGYTF. CDR3 coding DNA: TGTGCCAGCAGTTACTCGAGGTTTCTCCAATCGAATGGCTACACCTTC. This chain uses TRBV6-2 or TRBV6-3 with TRBJ1-2; D is uncertain. This CDR3 is 16 amino acids long. The germline V gene encodes CDR1 MNHEY and CDR2 SVGEGT. Trimming removed 0 bases from V and 6 bases from J, with 17 bases in between.

The rearrangement links TRBV6-1 to TRBJ1-3; D uncertain. CDR3 length: 13 amino acids. In germline, CDR1 is MNHNS, CDR2 SASEGT. The V end was cut by 6 bases, the J end by 11 bases, with 17 bases between. The DNA of the CDR3 is TGTGCCAGCAGCGAACCAGGAAACCCCGCCATATATTTT. Protein: CASSEPGNPAIYF.

The sample holds a few counts of this clonotype. V gene TRBV27 combines with J gene TRBJ2-7; the match to TRBD1 covers 8 bases. Looked up from germline, CDR1 is MNHEY and CDR2 is SMNVEV (reference sequence). V trimming: 7 bases; J trimming: 2 bases; junction bases outside the gene matches: 10. This CDR3 is built from 15 residues. In DNA form, the CDR3 reads TGTGCCAGCAAATCCCCCTCGACAGGGGCCTACGAGCAGTACTTC. It specifies CASKSPSTGAYEQYF.

This clonotype was observed a few times. This chain joins TRBV19 and TRBJ1-1; D possibly corresponds to TRBD1 (5 bases). The CDR3 totals 13 residues. Germline-derived CDR1 and CDR2 are LNHDA and SQIVND (reference sequence). Trimming removed 3 bases at V and 5 bases at J, with 10 bases between. The CDR3 reads CASSMGGWTEAFF. Written as DNA, the CDR3 is TGTGCCAGTAGTATGGGGGGTTGGACTGAAGCTTTCTTT.

This clonotype was counted a single time. The gene calls are TRBV19 and TRBJ2-1; 8 nucleotides align to TRBD2. The V and J ends lost 9 bases and 3 bases, in that order; junction bases with no gene match: 10. Germline loops: CDR1 LNHDA, CDR2 SQIVND (reference sequence). This CDR3 has 15 amino acids. The CDR3 here is CASQIGSGSYNEQFF. DNA of the CDR3: TGTGCCAGCCAAATAGGGAGCGGGAGCTACAATGAGCAGTTCTTC.

In its sample, this clonotype was seen a few times. Here the CDR3 DNA reads TGCGCCAGCAGCTTGGACACCACAAACACCGGGGAGCTGTTTTTT. The encoded protein is CASSLDTTNTGELFF. The chain links TRBV5-1 to TRBJ2-2; D uncertain. Trimming cost V 0 bases and J 2 bases, with 8 bases left between them. This CDR3 is 15 amino acids long. The germline CDR1 and CDR2 sequences are SGHRS and YFSETQ.

V and J are TRBV11-2 and TRBJ2-3; 14 bases agree with TRBD2. The V and J ends lost 5 bases and 0 bases, in that order; junction bases with no gene match: 10. Germline CDR1 is SGHAT and CDR2 is FQNNGV. The CDR3 has 19 amino acids. This CDR3 is CASSPGTSGRVGSTDTQYF. CDR3 bases: TGTGCCAGCAGCCCGGGGACTAGCGGGAGAGTGGGGAGCACAGATACGCAGTATTTT. Variable domain in full (rest from reference TRBV11-2 and TRBJ2-3): EAGVAQSPRYKIIEKRQSVAFWCNPISGHATLYWYQQILGQGPKLLIQFQNNGVVDDSQLPKDRFSAERLKGVDSTLKIQPAKLEDSAVYLCASSPGTSGRVGSTDTQYFGPGTRLTVL.

The chain links TRBV6-4 to TRBJ2-1; 7 bases are a match to TRBD1. The CDR3 has 13 residues. Germline-derived CDR1 and CDR2 are MRHNA and SNTAGT. V trimming: 6 bases; J trimming: 5 bases; junction bases outside the gene matches: 4. The CDR3 sequence is CASSDRDNNEQFF. DNA for the CDR3: TGTGCCAGCAGCGACAGGGACAACAATGAGCAGTTCTTC.

CDR3 sequence: CASSRRTGTQETQYF. In DNA form, the CDR3 reads TGTGCCAGCAGTCGGCGGACAGGCACCCAAGAGACCCAGTACTTC. The chain couples TRBV12-3 or TRBV12-4 to TRBJ2-5, with TRBD1 matching over 7 bases. The V and J ends lost 5 bases and 1 base, in that order; junction bases with no gene match: 7. The CDR3 spans 15 residues.

This clonotype appeared once. This chain uses TRBV6-1 with TRBJ1-2, with unresolved D. Trimming took off 7 bases at V and 3 bases at J, with 18 bases between the two ends. The length of the CDR3 is 15 residues. CDR1 is MNHNS, CDR2 SASEGT, per germline. CDR3 nucleotides: TGTGCCAGCAAAGCCACTTTGTACGGGGACTATGGCTACACCTTC. It is translated as CASKATLYGDYGYTF.

This chain links TRBV20-1 with TRBJ1-1; D uncertain. The CDR3 is 13 residues long. Germline values: CDR1 DFQATT, CDR2 SNEGSKA (reference sequence). With 6 bases removed from V and 1 base from J, the gap between germline ends came to 12 bases. CDR3 protein: CSAPVYTNTEAFF. The CDR3 bases are TGCAGTGCCCCCGTGTACACGAACACTGAAGCTTTCTTT.

This clonotype was seen only a few times. This chain joins TRBV20-1 and TRBJ1-1, with a weak D call TRBD1 (6 bases). This CDR3 region has 16 residues. Germline assignment: CDR1 DFQATT and CDR2 SNEGSKA (reference sequence). The V end lost 6 bases, the J end lost 0 bases, and 20 bases lay between the germline ends. The CDR3 region has the DNA TGCAGTGCGAGTAGAGGGGGGGGCAGCCTGAACACTGAAGCTTTCTTT. Its protein is CSASRGGGSLNTEAFF.

This chain links TRBV28 with TRBJ2-7, with TRBD1 identical over 8 bases. The CDR3 sequence is 17 residues long. Germline V CDR1 and CDR2: MDHEN, SYDVKM. V trimming: 6 bases; J trimming: 3 bases; junction bases outside the gene matches: 16. In DNA, the CDR3 is TGTGCCAGCAGCTTTAACCTCTTAAAGACAGGGGACTACGAGCAGTACTTC. This gives the protein CASSFNLLKTGDYEQYF. Variable domain in full (rest from reference TRBV28 and TRBJ2-7): DVKVTQSSRYLVKRTGEKVFLECVQDMDHENMFWYRQDPGLGLRLIYFSYDVKMKEKGDIPEGYSVSREKKERFSLILESASTNQTSMYLCASSFNLLKTGDYEQYFGPGTRLTVT.

This chain uses TRBV5-4 with TRBJ2-7, with 9 bases lining up with TRBD2. CDR1 is SGHNT and CDR2 is YYREEE in the germline V gene (reference sequence). The junction had 1 base not matched to a gene; V was cut back by 0 bases and J by 0 bases. The CDR3 length is 15 residues. CDR3 coding DNA: TGTGCCAGCAGCTTGGTAGCGGGAGCCTCCTACGAGCAGTACTTC. It codes for CASSLVAGASYEQYF.

CDR3 loop: CSASLINYGYTF. The DNA of the CDR3 is TGCAGTGCTTCGCTAATTAACTATGGCTACACCTTC. The V call is TRBV20-1, the J call TRBJ1-2; unclear D gene. V lost 5 bases and J 1 base, leaving 8 bases between the germline ends. This CDR3 is built from 12 residues. Germline V lookup: CDR1 DFQATT, CDR2 SNEGSKA (reference sequence).

This clonotype has a handful of counts. V is TRBV7-6 and J is TRBJ2-1; 9 positions match TRBD2. Unmatched junction bases numbered 12, after V lost 4 bases and J lost 8 bases. The CDR3 extends over 16 amino acids. Germline V gene lookup returns CDR1 SGHVS and CDR2 FNYEAQ. As DNA, the CDR3 is TGTGCCAGCAGCTACCAGTCCGGGACTAGCAGCCATGAGCAGTTCTTC. Translated, it gives CASSYQSGTSSHEQFF.

V and J are TRBV20-1 and TRBJ2-7; perhaps TRBD1 as D (7 bases). Germline V gene sequence: CDR1 DFQATT, CDR2 SNEGSKA (reference sequence). V was pared by 3 bases and J by 4 bases, with 16 bases between. The CDR3 extends over 14 amino acids. The CDR3: CSARFGGGVYEQYF. In DNA, the CDR3 is TGCAGTGCTAGGTTTGGAGGGGGCGTTTACGAGCAGTACTTC.

The chain uses TRBV4-3 and TRBJ1-5; TRBD1 might be the D (6 bases). V dropped 1 base and J dropped 5 bases, with 12 bases sitting between them. The CDR3 has 15 amino acids. Germline V CDR1 and CDR2: LGHNA, YSLEER. This chain's CDR3 is CASSQAIQGDQPQHF. The CDR3 bases are TGCGCCAGCAGCCAAGCAATACAGGGTGATCAGCCCCAGCATTTT.

The rearrangement links TRBV30 to TRBJ2-3; unclear D gene. Looked up from germline, CDR1 is GTSNPN and CDR2 is SVGIG (reference sequence). The CDR3 runs 13 residues. V lost 1 base and J 5 bases, leaving 10 bases between the germline ends. The CDR3 nucleotides are TGTGCCTGGAGTGGGCAGAGTCAAGATACGCAGTATTTT. The encoded protein is CAWSGQSQDTQYF.